The 27 T cell receptor beta chains in this list originate from one sample, sequenced in a study of T cells after yellow fever vaccination (dated by TCRdb to between 2017 and 2020). The method was 5' RACE. The sequencing machine was an Illumina HiSeq 2500. The public sequencing data were trimmed at Q25 with fastp and processed into clonotypes with MiXCR by TCRdb, which kept only in-frame beta chains. Rows with one shared CDR3 protein collapse into an entry with the most common genes and DNA. Within this sample are under 25,000 distinct CDR3 sequences, with 4% to 6% of them counted one time only. The top ten clones comprise approximately 20% of the sample. Read against the paper, the sample's treatment or condition label means: live attenuated yellow fever vaccine strain. The sample was PBMCs, either bulk or a sorted T-cell subset (CD4+, CD8+, memory, or dextramer-sorted; not recorded which), taken roughly 46 days after the first yellow fever vaccination. Receptors were obtained from a man between 18 and 29 years old who received the YFV17D yellow fever vaccine.

This clonotype occurred many times. The chain has TRBV5-1 and TRBJ2-3, with 10 bases aligning to TRBD2. V shed 7 bases, J shed 1 base, and the junction held 3 bases outside the gene matches. Germline loops: CDR1 SGHRS, CDR2 YFSETQ. This CDR3 is built from 14 residues. The chain's CDR3 is CASCSGGRTDTQYF. The CDR3 DNA is TGCGCCAGCTGTAGCGGGGGGCGCACAGATACGCAGTATTTT.

This clonotype was counted ten times or more. J is TRBJ1-5 and V is TRBV6-1; the D gene is possibly TRBD1 (6 bases). Germline V gene sequence: CDR1 MNHNS, CDR2 SASEGT. This CDR3 has 15 residues. The V end was cut by 6 bases, the J end by 1 base, with 13 bases between. This CDR3 is CASRKPGHSNQPQHF. The CDR3 region has the DNA TGTGCCAGCAGGAAACCGGGACACAGCAATCAGCCCCAGCATTTT.

This clonotype was counted many times. V gene TRBV27 combines with J gene TRBJ1-2, with D tentatively TRBD1 (5 bases). The germline V gene encodes CDR1 MNHEY and CDR2 SMNVEV (reference sequence). V gave up 6 bases and J gave up 0 bases, with 26 bases separating them. The CDR3 is 19 residues long. The CDR3 sequence is CASRPLKGQGALANYGYTF. The DNA for the CDR3 is TGTGCCAGCAGACCCTTAAAGGGGCAGGGTGCCCTAGCTAACTATGGCTACACCTTC.

This clonotype was picked up many times. The chain combines TRBV28 with TRBJ2-3; D might be TRBD1 (6 bases). CDR3 size: 16 residues. Trimming left V 2 bases short and J 6 bases short, with 18 bases between. Germline V gene lookup returns CDR1 MDHEN and CDR2 SYDVKM. The CDR3: CASSLVQGPPGDTQYF. For the CDR3, the DNA is TGTGCCAGCAGTTTAGTACAGGGACCGCCCGGGGATACGCAGTATTTT.

This clonotype was seen repeatedly, ten times or more. J is TRBJ2-3 and V is TRBV20-1, with 12 bases fitting TRBD2. The junction had 14 bases not matched to a gene; V was cut back by 6 bases and J by 4 bases. Germline CDR1 is DFQATT and CDR2 is SNEGSKA (reference sequence). The CDR3 spans 17 residues. The CDR3 is CSARLLLAGGRADTQYF. The CDR3, as DNA: TGCAGTGCCCGACTACTCCTAGCGGGGGGGCGTGCAGATACGCAGTATTTT.

This clonotype was found a few times. J is TRBJ1-2 and V is TRBV7-9; 8 nucleotides align to TRBD1. This CDR3 has 15 amino acids. The J segment lost 4 bases and the V segment lost 6 bases, leaving 10 bases of the junction unmatched. Germline CDR1 SEHNR, CDR2 FQNEAQ (reference sequence). DNA of the CDR3: TGTGCCAGCAGACCCGGACAGGGAGAATCCTATGGCTACACCTTC. This codes for CASRPGQGESYGYTF.

This clonotype was picked up many times. This chain joins TRBV6-2 or TRBV6-3 and TRBJ1-6; D gene unclear. The CDR3 consists of 14 residues. V dropped 7 bases and J dropped 2 bases, with 9 bases sitting between them. Germline CDR1 and CDR2: MNHEY and SVGEGT. In DNA, the CDR3 is TGTGCCAGCACGCGAGAGACCTATAATTCACCCCTCCACTTT. Its translation: CASTRETYNSPLHF.

This clonotype was seen many times. The rearrangement joins TRBV6-5 to TRBJ2-5, with 13 nucleotides matching TRBD2. V shed 8 bases and J 4 bases; nucleotides not matched to a gene: 10. Per the germline V gene, CDR1 is MNHEY and CDR2 is SVGAGI. CDR3 length equals 16 residues. CDR3 protein: CASSGTSGGAGETQYF. The DNA of the CDR3 is TGTGCCAGCTCGGGTACTAGCGGGGGGGCGGGAGAGACCCAGTACTTC.

J is TRBJ2-3 and V is TRBV6-1, with D possibly being TRBD2 (5 bases). Trimming stripped 7 bases from V and 4 bases from J, with 18 bases between. Germline CDR1 reads MNHNS; CDR2 reads SASEGT. The CDR3 loop spans 15 amino acids. This CDR3 reads CASTTGGGQADTQYF. CDR3 DNA: TGTGCCAGCACTACCGGAGGAGGTCAGGCAGATACGCAGTATTTT.

This clonotype showed up many times. The J gene is TRBJ2-7, the V gene TRBV6-1; perhaps TRBD2 as D (6 bases). V lost 3 bases and J lost 3, with 12 bases in between. The CDR3 runs 14 residues. CDR1 MNHNS and CDR2 SASEGT come from the germline V gene. The CDR3 spells CASSERGFNYEQYF. CDR3 nucleotides: TGTGCCAGCAGTGAGCGGGGTTTCAACTACGAGCAGTACTTC.

This clonotype was found many times. The J gene is TRBJ2-7, the V gene TRBV10-3; perhaps D is TRBD1 or TRBD2 (5 bases each). The ends were cut back, 3 bases at V and 6 bases at J, with 15 bases in the middle. The CDR3 sequence is 14 residues long. The germline V gene has CDR1 ENHRY and CDR2 SYGVKD. CDR3 region: CAISDTKGRIEQYF. In DNA, the CDR3 is TGTGCCATCAGTGACACTAAGGGACGGATCGAGCAGTACTTC.

In its sample, this clonotype was seen many times. The V gene is TRBV7-6, the J gene TRBJ1-6, with TRBD1 matching 8 bases. V lost 1 base and J lost 8; bases outside the gene matches: 4. Per the germline V gene, CDR1 is SGHVS and CDR2 is FNYEAQ. The CDR3 runs to 15 residues. In DNA form, the CDR3 reads TGTGCCAGCAGCTTAGATAGGGACAGGTATTCACCCCTCCACTTT. Amino acid sequence: CASSLDRDRYSPLHF.

In this sample, this clonotype turned up many times. The rearrangement uses TRBV7-9 and TRBJ2-5, with 7 bases matching TRBD1. Germline V gives CDR1 SEHNR, CDR2 FQNEAQ (reference sequence). The V and J ends lost 5 bases and 0 bases, in that order; junction bases with no gene match: 12. The CDR3 totals 17 residues. The CDR3 coding sequence is TGTGCCAGCAGCACCCCCATCCAGACAGGGTACCAAGAGACCCAGTACTTC. This translates into CASSTPIQTGYQETQYF.

This clonotype was detected ten times or more. This sequence joins TRBV12-3 or TRBV12-4 and TRBJ2-4; D possibly corresponds to TRBD2 (5 bases). V lost 6 bases, J lost 6 bases, and 15 bases lay in between. The CDR3 runs 14 residues. CDR3 sequence (DNA): TGTGCCAGCAGACTCACGGGATCCGGAAACATTCAGTACTTC. Its protein is CASRLTGSGNIQYF.

This clonotype was seen at least ten times. The chain joins TRBV25-1 to TRBJ2-3, with D perhaps given as TRBD1 or TRBD2 (6 bases each). Germline lookup yields CDR1 MGHDK and CDR2 SYGVNS. The CDR3 sequence is 15 residues long. The germline V and J ends were trimmed by 6 bases and 5 bases, with 18 bases remaining between them. The CDR3 spells CASRGLAVGGDTQYF. The CDR3 nucleotides are TGTGCCAGCAGGGGTTTAGCGGTAGGGGGAGATACGCAGTATTTT.

This clonotype was found many times. The V call is TRBV5-1, the J call TRBJ2-7; D unresolved. Trimming shortened V by 0 bases and J by 5 bases, and 9 bases separated the two germline ends. Germline-derived CDR1 and CDR2 are SGHRS and YFSETQ. The CDR3 runs 13 residues. Written as DNA, the CDR3 is TGCGCCAGCAGCTTGGAAATACCGGACGAGCAGTACTTC. This sequence encodes CASSLEIPDEQYF.

The CDR3 region is CATSDGDGYEQYF. As DNA, the CDR3 is TGTGCCACCAGTGATGGTGACGGCTACGAGCAGTACTTC. The gene calls are TRBV24-1 and TRBJ2-7; D is undetermined. This CDR3 region has 13 residues. CDR1 is KGHDR, CDR2 SFDVKD, per germline. Trimming pared 3 bases from V and 3 bases from J, leaving 8 bases between.

This clonotype was seen ten or more times. This sequence joins TRBV4-1 and TRBJ1-1; D remains ambiguous. V dropped 5 bases and J dropped 0 bases, with 10 bases sitting between them. This CDR3 has 14 residues. Germline V gene lookup returns CDR1 MGHRA and CDR2 YSYEKL. The CDR3 DNA reads as TGCGCCAGCAGCACCCGACCGTTGAACACTGAAGCTTTCTTT. Translating gives CASSTRPLNTEAFF.

In this sample, this clonotype is medium-sized (0.01 to 0.1%). The chain has TRBV4-2 and TRBJ2-5; the match to TRBD2 covers 15 bases. Germline V gene data show CDR1 as LGHNA and CDR2 as YNFKEQ. V lost 2 bases, J lost 5 bases, and 3 bases stayed unmatched. The CDR3 is made up of 16 amino acids. The CDR3 nucleotides read TGTGCCAGCAGCCAAACCGGGACTAGCGGGGGGGAGACCCAGTACTTC. This codes for CASSQTGTSGGETQYF.

A word on this clonotype: This may be a read error: a much more frequent sequence differs by one nucleotide. This chain connects TRBV2 to TRBJ2-3; the match to TRBD2 covers 9 bases. The germline CDR1 and CDR2 sequences are SNHLY and FYNNEI. The CDR3 is 16 residues long. The V gene end was trimmed by 5 bases and the J gene end by 5 bases; junction bases not matched to a gene: 11. The CDR3 region is CASSTQGRGGRDTQYF. In nucleotides, the CDR3 is TGTGCCAGCAGTACCCAGGGGCGGGGGGGAAGAGATACGCAGTATTTT.

This clonotype was detected many times. This rearrangement joins TRBV7-8 to TRBJ2-5; a possible D gene is TRBD2 (6 bases). V lost 5 bases to trimming and J lost 0 bases, with 28 bases between them. This CDR3 has 20 amino acids. The germline CDR1 and CDR2 sequences are SGHVS and FQNEAQ. Here the CDR3 reads CASSALIPMWRGLYQETQYF. Written as DNA, the CDR3 is TGTGCCAGCAGCGCCCTGATCCCGATGTGGCGGGGCCTGTACCAAGAGACCCAGTACTTC.

This clonotype occurred many times. The chain recombines TRBV5-1 with TRBJ2-3, with D tentatively TRBD1 (5 bases). The CDR3 is made up of 15 amino acids. Trimming took 0 bases from V and 4 from J, leaving 12 bases between them. Germline lookup yields CDR1 SGHRS and CDR2 YFSETQ. CDR3 nucleotides: TGCGCCAGCAGCTTGGAGGGGCAAAGCGCAGATACGCAGTATTTT. As protein: CASSLEGQSADTQYF. The complete variable domain, with remaining parts taken from reference TRBV5-1 and TRBJ2-3, reads KAGVTQTPRYLIKTRGQQVTLSCSPISGHRSVSWYQQTPGQGLQFLFEYFSETQRNKGNFPGRFSGRQFSNSRSEMNVSTLELGDSALYLCASSLEGQSADTQYFGPGTRLTVL.

This clonotype has at least ten counts. The chain carries TRBV29-1 and TRBJ2-5; 9 nucleotides align to TRBD1. CDR1 is SQVTM and CDR2 is ANQGSEA in the germline V gene. This CDR3 has 13 residues. With V trimmed by 7 bases and J by 6 bases, 9 bases remained unmatched. This chain's CDR3 is CSATQGAGKTQYF. The CDR3 nucleotides are TGCAGCGCAACACAGGGGGCAGGAAAGACCCAGTACTTC.

This clonotype counts as medium-sized. J is TRBJ1-2 and V is TRBV7-2, with D maybe TRBD1 (5 bases). Looked up from germline, CDR1 is SGHTA and CDR2 is FQGNSA. The V end lost 1 base, the J end lost 3 bases, and 9 bases lay between the germline ends. CDR3 length: 14 residues. As DNA, the CDR3 is TGTGCCAGCAGCTTAGTCGGGGGAGACTATGGCTACACCTTC. It translates to CASSLVGGDYGYTF.

The table lists this clonotype with many counts. The rearrangement links TRBV4-2 to TRBJ1-2; possible D gene TRBD1, 6 bases. CDR3 length: 17 residues. Germline CDR1 LGHNA, CDR2 YNFKEQ. Trimming shortened V by 0 bases and J by 1 base, and 15 bases separated the two germline ends. The CDR3 DNA is TGTGCCAGCAGCCAAGATCTTTCGGGGGCGCTTAACTATGGCTACACCTTC. The encoded protein is CASSQDLSGALNYGYTF.

This clonotype was seen ten or more times. This chain connects TRBV5-6 to TRBJ1-1; D is possibly TRBD1 (5 bases). V lost 0 bases and J lost 6, with 12 bases in between. In germline, CDR1 is SGHDT, CDR2 YYEEEE. The CDR3 is 14 residues long. CDR3 amino acids: CASSLGQGKAEAFF. As DNA, the CDR3 is TGTGCCAGCAGCTTGGGGCAGGGCAAGGCTGAAGCTTTCTTT.

This clonotype was seen ten or more times. This chain links TRBV27 with TRBJ2-1; 10 positions agree with TRBD2. The CDR3 contains 16 residues. V dropped 6 bases and J dropped 2; count of bases not matched to a gene: 7. Germline V gene sequence: CDR1 MNHEY, CDR2 SMNVEV (reference sequence). DNA for the CDR3: TGTGCCAGCAGCACCAGACTAGCGGGCCCCTACAATGAGCAGTTCTTC. It encodes CASSTRLAGPYNEQFF.